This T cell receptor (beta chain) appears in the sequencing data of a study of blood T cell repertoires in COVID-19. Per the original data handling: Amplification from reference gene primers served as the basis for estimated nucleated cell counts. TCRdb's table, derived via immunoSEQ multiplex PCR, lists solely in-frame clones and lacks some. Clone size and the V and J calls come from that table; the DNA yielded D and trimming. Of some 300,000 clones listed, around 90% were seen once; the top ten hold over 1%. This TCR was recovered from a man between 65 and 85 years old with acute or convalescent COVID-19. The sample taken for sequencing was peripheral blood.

The CDR3 loop reads CAIRNPGTSGRGWDTGELFF. CDR3 sequence (DNA): TGTGCCATCAGGAATCCCGGGACTAGCGGGAGAGGATGGGACACCGGGGAGCTGTTTTTT. This sequence joins TRBV10-3 and TRBJ2-2; the match to TRBD2 covers 14 bases. In germline, CDR1 is ENHRY, CDR2 SYGVKD. The CDR3 loop spans 20 amino acids. V lost 6 bases to trimming and J lost 3 bases; unmatched junction nucleotides: 15.